This TCR beta chain is drawn from a study of regulatory T cells in long-lasting Graves disease. At least ten counts were recorded for this clonotype. Time point here: persistent/refractory GD, antithyroid drugs over 5 years with positive TRAb. There was RNA extracted from PBMCs, and the TCR library was made from it. Investigators prepared the TCR beta libraries by applying iRepertoire HTBI primers and Arm-PCR of CDR3 regions. From the multiplex PCR reads, TCRdb called clonotypes with MiXCR, one entry per CDR3 protein. Here the sample spans some 450,000 distinct CDR3 sequences, about a quarter being singletons. The sequences come from peripheral blood mononuclear cells (PBMCs), collected when the disease was refractory, from a patient treated with antithyroid drugs. This TCR was recovered from a female donor with Graves disease.

The CDR3 DNA follows: TGTGCCAGCAGCTTAGTTGTAAAGCGGCGATGGGATGGGACCCAGTACTTC. Translated: CASSLVVKRRWDGTQYF. The V and J genes are TRBV7-8 and TRBJ2-5; tentative D call: TRBD2 (5 bases). The CDR3 has 17 residues. Trimming left V 1 base short and J 7 bases short, with 22 bases between. Germline V gene data show CDR1 as SGHVS and CDR2 as FQNEAQ.